One sample yielded the 21 T cell receptor beta chains listed below, sequenced in a study of blood T cell repertoires in COVID-19. The repertoire was sequenced with immunoSEQ multiplex PCR; TCRdb's copy has only in-frame clones and lacks some. The sample shows about 80,000 clones, over 70% of them seen only once. The source material was peripheral blood. The origin of the receptors is a human donor in a cohort sampled during active COVID-19.

The chain employs TRBV28 and TRBJ2-7; TRBD1 aligns across 10 bases. CDR3 length: 14 residues. The germline V gene has CDR1 MDHEN and CDR2 SYDVKM. V was clipped by 1 base and J by 5 bases; unmatched bases: 2. This CDR3 is CASSLYGTGDEQYF. For the CDR3, the DNA is TGTGCCAGCAGTTTATATGGGACAGGGGACGAGCAGTACTTC.

The chain joins TRBV29-1 to TRBJ2-3; 10 bases are shared with TRBD2. Germline V CDR1 and CDR2: SQVTM, ANQGSEA. V trimming: 0 bases; J trimming: 6 bases; junction bases outside the gene matches: 12. The CDR3 contains 17 residues. In DNA form, the CDR3 reads TGCAGCGTTGAAGACGGCCGGAGCGGGAGGGTTACGGATACGCAGTATTTT. As protein: CSVEDGRSGRVTDTQYF.

This clone appeared a few times. The chain is built from TRBV2 and TRBJ2-7, with D tentatively TRBD2 (6 bases). From germline, CDR1 is SNHLY and CDR2 FYNNEI. This CDR3 is 17 amino acids long. Trimming removed 4 bases at V and 0 bases at J, with 19 bases between. CDR3 in amino acids: CASSGYPGTPSSYEQYF. CDR3 bases: TGTGCCAGCAGTGGCTACCCGGGGACTCCTTCCTCCTACGAGCAGTACTTC.

Many counts were recorded for this clone. The chain recombines TRBV7-9 with TRBJ2-1; 9 bases align to TRBD2. Trimming cost V 2 bases and J 4 bases; bases outside gene matches: 3. Per germline, CDR1 SEHNR and CDR2 FQNEAQ (reference sequence). CDR3 length: 15 amino acids. The CDR3 here is CASSLIAGVYNEQFF. The CDR3 DNA reads as TGTGCCAGCAGCTTAATAGCGGGGGTGTACAATGAGCAGTTCTTC.

V and J are TRBV2 and TRBJ2-1; D gene ambiguous. The ends were cut back, 8 bases at V and 1 base at J, with 6 bases in the middle. The germline CDR1 and CDR2 sequences are SNHLY and FYNNEI. The length of the CDR3 is 12 residues. The CDR3 bases are TGTGCCAGCTGGCTTTCCTACAATGAGCAGTTCTTC. It encodes CASWLSYNEQFF.

The rearrangement joins TRBV6-2 or TRBV6-3 to TRBJ1-5; D unresolved. CDR1 and CDR2 (germline): MNHEY, SVGEGT. Trimming stripped 4 bases from V and 9 bases from J, with 13 bases between. The CDR3 loop spans 13 amino acids. The CDR3 protein is CASSSGGAAPQHF. The CDR3 DNA follows: TGTGCCAGCAGTTCGGGAGGCGCAGCGCCCCAGCATTTT.

The V and J genes are TRBV12-3 or TRBV12-4 and TRBJ2-1, with unresolved D. V gave up 8 bases and J gave up 8 bases, with 10 bases separating them. CDR3 length: 11 residues. CDR3 in amino acids: CASGLWDEQFF. Here the CDR3 DNA reads TGTGCCAGCGGGCTCTGGGATGAGCAGTTCTTC.

The rearrangement joins TRBV10-3 to TRBJ2-5; tentatively, D is TRBD1 (5 bases). CDR3 length: 13 amino acids. Germline V lookup: CDR1 ENHRY, CDR2 SYGVKD. Trimming left V 6 bases short and J 4 bases short, with 12 bases between. The CDR3 spells CAIRPSGAETQYF. CDR3 DNA sequence: TGTGCCATCAGGCCGAGTGGGGCAGAGACCCAGTACTTC.

The chain recombines TRBV5-3 with TRBJ2-7, with 10 bases fitting TRBD2. TRBV5-3 counts as an open reading frame of uncertain function. The CDR3 has 16 amino acids. V shed 5 bases, J shed 4 bases, and the junction held 12 bases outside the gene matches. CDR3 nucleotide sequence: TGTGCCAGAAGTCTCCCTAGCGGGAGTACGGAGTACGAGCAGTACGTC. Its protein product is CARSLPSGSTEYEQYV.

The chain has TRBV27 and TRBJ1-2, with 7 bases fitting TRBD1. CDR1 and CDR2 (germline): MNHEY, SMNVEV (reference sequence). The CDR3 covers 16 residues. V lost 3 bases, J lost 4 bases, and 11 bases stayed unmatched. The DNA of the CDR3 is TGTGCCAGCAGTTTCGATATTGAGACAGGGATCTATGGCTACACCTTC. Encoded protein: CASSFDIETGIYGYTF.

The chain employs TRBV28 and TRBJ1-5, with D tentatively TRBD1 (6 bases). V lost 2 bases, J lost 10 bases, and 24 bases lay in between. The CDR3 sequence is 17 residues long. CDR1 is MDHEN, CDR2 SYDVKM, per germline. The DNA for the CDR3 is TGTGCCAGCAGTTTACAATTTTTCGGTGTGGACAGCCTTCCCCAGCATTTT. This gives the protein CASSLQFFGVDSLPQHF.

The chain recombines TRBV5-1 with TRBJ2-1; TRBD1 aligns across 10 bases. The CDR3 length is 18 residues. V shed 4 bases, J shed 4 bases, and the junction held 14 bases outside the gene matches. Per germline, CDR1 SGHRS and CDR2 YFSETQ. CDR3 in amino acids: CASSGHLLGQGGYNEQFF. The CDR3 DNA follows: TGCGCCAGCAGCGGCCATCTCCTTGGACAGGGGGGGTACAATGAGCAGTTCTTC.

This clone appeared many times. For the CDR3, the DNA is TGTGCCAGCAGCCAATCTGGACAGGGTTCTGAAGCTTTCTTT. Translated: CASSQSGQGSEAFF. The V and J genes are TRBV7-8 and TRBJ1-1, with 8 bases fitting TRBD1. The CDR3 contains 14 residues. V was pared by 5 bases and J by 6 bases, with 8 bases of the junction left unmatched. Looked up from germline, CDR1 is SGHVS and CDR2 is FQNEAQ.

The chain recombines TRBV6-2 or TRBV6-3 with TRBJ2-1; TRBD2 matches 14 bases. CDR1 is MNHEY and CDR2 is SVGEGT in the germline V gene. This CDR3 region has 16 residues. V dropped 2 bases and J dropped 7; count of bases not matched to a gene: 4. CDR3: CASSYGTSGGSNEQFF. The CDR3 DNA reads as TGTGCCAGCAGTTACGGGACTAGCGGGGGTTCTAATGAGCAGTTCTTC.

This clone has ten or more counts. This chain uses TRBV28 with TRBJ1-5; D gene unclear. CDR3 length: 15 amino acids. Germline V gene sequence: CDR1 MDHEN, CDR2 SYDVKM. Trimming shortened V by 1 base and J by 1 base, and 8 bases separated the two germline ends. The CDR3: CASSLFGVSNQPQHF. DNA of the CDR3: TGTGCCAGCAGTTTATTCGGGGTCAGCAATCAGCCCCAGCATTTT.

This chain links TRBV4-1 with TRBJ1-2, with 7 nucleotides matching TRBD1. This CDR3 is 14 amino acids long. Germline lookup yields CDR1 MGHRA and CDR2 YSYEKL. J lost 5 bases, V lost 3 bases, and 6 bases had no gene match. CDR3 DNA sequence: TGCGCCAGCAGCCACCAGGGGGATCGGTATGGCTACACCTTC. Translating it yields CASSHQGDRYGYTF.

V usage is TRBV2 and J usage is TRBJ2-5; 10 nucleotides agree with TRBD1. CDR1 and CDR2 (germline): SNHLY, FYNNEI. V shed 5 bases and J 5 bases; nucleotides not matched to a gene: 8. This CDR3 spans 15 amino acids. The CDR3 DNA reads TGTGCCAGCAGTAACTACCGGGACAGGGGTGAGACCCAGTACTTC. Translation: CASSNYRDRGETQYF.

The rearrangement links TRBV20-1 to TRBJ1-1; weak D call: TRBD1 (5 bases). Looked up from germline, CDR1 is DFQATT and CDR2 is SNEGSKA (reference sequence). This CDR3 spans 13 amino acids. V was shortened by 3 bases and J by 1 base, with 9 bases between the two germline ends. The CDR3 sequence is CSASVRANTEAFF. In DNA form, the CDR3 reads TGCAGTGCTAGTGTCAGGGCGAACACTGAAGCTTTCTTT.

This clone appeared a few times. The J gene is TRBJ2-2, the V gene TRBV7-6, with TRBD2 as a possible D gene (5 bases). Deletions cut 1 base from V and 6 bases from J, with 15 bases between. The CDR3 totals 16 residues. The germline V gene has CDR1 SGHVS and CDR2 FNYEAQ. CDR3 loop: CASSLEVVGAAGELFF. As DNA, the CDR3 is TGTGCCAGCAGCTTAGAGGTGGTGGGAGCTGCCGGGGAGCTGTTTTTT.

The chain joins TRBV4-2 to TRBJ2-5; tentatively, D is TRBD2 (6 bases). CDR1 LGHNA and CDR2 YNFKEQ come from the germline V gene. The CDR3 loop spans 14 amino acids. The ends were cut back, 6 bases at V and 3 bases at J, with 14 bases in the middle. The CDR3 protein is CASSDAQREETQYF. CDR3 sequence (DNA): TGTGCCAGCAGTGACGCCCAGCGGGAAGAGACCCAGTACTTC.

This clone has just one count. The chain employs TRBV3-1 (or the pseudogene TRBV3-2) and TRBJ1-2; tentatively, D is TRBD1 (5 bases). The CDR3 is made up of 12 amino acids. Trimming cost V 4 bases and J 4 bases, with 7 bases left between them. Germline CDR1 is LGHDT and CDR2 is YNNKEL (reference sequence). The chain's CDR3 is CASSRGLYGYTF. Written as DNA, the CDR3 is TGTGCCAGCAGCCGGGGCCTCTATGGCTACACCTTC.